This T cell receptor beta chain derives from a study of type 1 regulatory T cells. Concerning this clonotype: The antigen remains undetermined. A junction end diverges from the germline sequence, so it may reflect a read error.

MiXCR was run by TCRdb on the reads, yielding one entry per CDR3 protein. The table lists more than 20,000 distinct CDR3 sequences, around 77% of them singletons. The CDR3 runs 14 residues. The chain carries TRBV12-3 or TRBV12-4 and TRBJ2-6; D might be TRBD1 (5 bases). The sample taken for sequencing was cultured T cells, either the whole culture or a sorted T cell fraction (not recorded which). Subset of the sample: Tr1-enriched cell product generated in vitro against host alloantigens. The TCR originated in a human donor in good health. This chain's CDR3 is CASYSNSGAYVLTF. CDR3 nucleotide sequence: TGTGCCAGCTATAGTAACTCTGGGGCCTACGTCCTGACTTTC.